Below are 30 T cell receptor beta chains sequenced from a single sample in a study of OX40 agonist ivuxolimab in advanced cancers. Produced via immunoSEQ multiplex PCR; TCRdb's table is partial and in-frame only. This sample carries roughly 60,000 clones, over 90% of them seen once, and the ten largest clones take 25%. The sequenced sample was CD4+ or CD8+ T cells sorted from blood, obtained in a trial of the OX40 agonist ivuxolimab. Receptors originate from an adult with an advanced solid tumor such as melanoma, head and neck, liver or kidney cancer.

V is TRBV7-6 and J is TRBJ2-1, with D perhaps given as TRBD1 or TRBD2 (5 bases each). CDR3 length equals 15 residues. Germline CDR1 is SGHVS and CDR2 is FNYEAQ. Trimming removed 1 base from V and 2 bases from J, with 9 bases in between. CDR3: CASSLDGGPYNEQFF. The CDR3 bases are TGTGCCAGCAGCTTAGATGGGGGTCCCTACAATGAGCAGTTCTTC. The whole variable domain, remainder taken from reference TRBV7-6 and TRBJ2-1, is GAGVSQSPRYKVTKRGQDVALRCDPISGHVSLYWYRQALGQGPEFLTYFNYEAQQDKSGLPNDRFSAERPEGSISTLTIQRTEQRDSAMYRCASSLDGGPYNEQFFGPGTRLTVL.

The chain is built from TRBV6-4 and TRBJ1-4; tentative D call: TRBD1 (6 bases). Germline V gene lookup returns CDR1 MRHNA and CDR2 SNTAGT. This CDR3 is 14 amino acids long. Trimming left V 11 bases short and J 8 bases short, with 21 bases between. CDR3: CAETQQGPQEKLFF. The CDR3 DNA is TGTGCCGAAACCCAACAGGGACCCCAGGAAAAACTGTTTTTT.

The V gene is TRBV7-9, the J gene TRBJ1-1; D is possibly TRBD1 (5 bases). CDR3 size: 13 residues. The germline V and J ends were trimmed by 3 bases and 2 bases, with 7 bases remaining between them. Germline V CDR1 and CDR2: SEHNR, FQNEAQ (reference sequence). The CDR3 spells CASSLTVNTEAFF. CDR3 DNA sequence: TGTGCCAGCAGCTTGACAGTTAACACTGAAGCTTTCTTT.

The chain couples TRBV6-5 to TRBJ2-2; D is possibly TRBD1 (5 bases). The CDR3 runs to 16 residues. Trimming left V 3 bases short and J 1 base short, with 12 bases between. Germline values: CDR1 MNHEY, CDR2 SVGAGI. The CDR3 protein is CASSYFWQGNTGELFF. The CDR3, as DNA: TGTGCCAGCAGTTATTTTTGGCAGGGGAACACCGGGGAGCTGTTTTTT.

The chain recombines TRBV7-9 with TRBJ2-3; no firm D call. Germline V gives CDR1 SEHNR, CDR2 FQNEAQ (reference sequence). V was clipped by 5 bases and J by 4 bases, with 10 bases between them. The length of the CDR3 is 13 residues. CDR3 DNA: TGTGCCAGCAGCCTAACCGTGTCAGATACGCAGTATTTT. As protein: CASSLTVSDTQYF.

V gene TRBV9 combines with J gene TRBJ2-1; 11 nucleotides line up with TRBD2. Unmatched junction bases numbered 4, after V lost 0 bases and J lost 2 bases. The CDR3 runs to 17 residues. CDR1 and CDR2 (germline): SGDLS, YYNGEE. The CDR3 nucleotides are TGTGCCAGCAGCGTAGATCTAGCGGGAGGCACCTACAATGAGCAGTTCTTC. It specifies CASSVDLAGGTYNEQFF.

The gene calls are TRBV30 and TRBJ1-4; D remains ambiguous. The CDR3 runs to 13 residues. Trimming removed 4 bases at V and 5 bases at J, with 11 bases between. From germline, CDR1 is GTSNPN and CDR2 SVGIG (reference sequence). CDR3 loop: CAWNPGRNEKLFF. The DNA of the CDR3 is TGTGCCTGGAACCCGGGAAGGAATGAAAAACTGTTTTTT.

In nucleotides, the CDR3 is TGCGCCAGCAGCCAAGATCGTAGGGTAGGAGATACGCAGTATTTT. This gives the protein CASSQDRRVGDTQYF. This chain joins TRBV4-3 and TRBJ2-3; D is uncertain. Germline loops: CDR1 LGHNA, CDR2 YSLEER. The CDR3 loop spans 15 amino acids. The V end lost 0 bases, the J end lost 5 bases, and 12 bases lay between the germline ends.

The rearrangement links TRBV27 to TRBJ1-1, with TRBD1 matching over 7 bases. The germline V gene encodes CDR1 MNHEY and CDR2 SMNVEV (reference sequence). This CDR3 is built from 14 residues. The junction had 5 bases not matched to a gene; V was cut back by 3 bases and J by 4 bases. The CDR3 nucleotides are TGTGCCAGCAGTTTCACGACAGGGCTCACTGAAGCTTTCTTT. This encodes CASSFTTGLTEAFF.

The rearrangement uses TRBV7-9 and TRBJ2-1; D is possibly TRBD2 (6 bases). V shed 1 base and J shed 3 bases, with 16 bases lying between them. The CDR3 is 17 amino acids. From germline, CDR1 is SEHNR and CDR2 FQNEAQ (reference sequence). DNA of the CDR3: TGTGCCAGCAGCTTAGGGGGGACTTCCTTAAACTACAATGAGCAGTTCTTC. Its protein product is CASSLGGTSLNYNEQFF.

The V and J genes are TRBV7-9 and TRBJ1-2; TRBD1 matches at 8 bases. Germline CDR1 reads SEHNR; CDR2 reads FQNEAQ (reference sequence). The length of the CDR3 is 15 residues. J lost 6 bases, V lost 3 bases, and 9 bases had no gene match. CDR3 DNA: TGTGCCAGCAGCTTTTCGCAGGGGGCGCGCGATGGCTACACCTTC. It specifies CASSFSQGARDGYTF.

V and J are TRBV28 and TRBJ2-7; a possible D gene is TRBD1 (5 bases). The V gene lost 10 bases and the J gene lost 9 bases, with 10 bases spanning the gap. The CDR3 contains 9 residues. Germline CDR1 is MDHEN and CDR2 is SYDVKM. The CDR3 nucleotides are TGTGCCACCGATCAGGGGCAGTACTTC. As protein: CATDQGQYF.

The chain links TRBV28 to TRBJ1-5; 9 bases line up with TRBD1. Trimming took 5 bases from V and 6 from J; bases not matched to a gene: 5. Germline V gene data show CDR1 as MDHEN and CDR2 as SYDVKM. The CDR3 runs 14 residues. The CDR3 coding sequence is TGTGCCAGCAGTCTCGGGACAGGGTTTCAGCCCCAGCATTTT. Translating it yields CASSLGTGFQPQHF. The full variable domain, its missing parts supplied by reference TRBV28 and TRBJ1-5, is DVKVTQSSRYLVKRTGEKVFLECVQDMDHENMFWYRQDPGLGLRLIYFSYDVKMKEKGDIPEGYSVSREKKERFSLILESASTNQTSMYLCASSLGTGFQPQHFGDGTRLSIL.

The chain has TRBV12-1 and TRBJ1-1. TRBV12-1 counts as a pseudogene. The CDR3 is made up of 11 amino acids. The CDR3 nucleotides read TGTGCCAGCAGCTTAGGCGGGCTGGCTTTCTTT. Protein sequence: CASSLGGLAFF.

The rearrangement joins TRBV9 to TRBJ1-1; 7 bases agree with TRBD1. Trimming removed 3 bases from V and 7 bases from J; junction bases left unmatched: 9. Germline CDR1 SGDLS, CDR2 YYNGEE. The CDR3 length is 14 residues. CDR3 protein: CASSASSTGSEAFF. In DNA form, the CDR3 reads TGTGCCAGCAGCGCCAGCTCGACAGGGAGTGAAGCTTTCTTT. Looking up the rest from reference TRBV9 and TRBJ1-1 gives the full variable domain: DSGVTQTPKHLITATGQRVTLRCSPRSGDLSVYWYQQSLDQGLQFLIQYYNGEERAKGNILERFSAQQFPDLHSELNLSSLELGDSALYFCASSASSTGSEAFFGQGTRLTVV.

This chain connects TRBV25-1 to TRBJ1-1; 9 nucleotides match TRBD1. Trimming took 7 bases from V and 8 from J; bases not matched to a gene: 14. The CDR3 spans 15 residues. CDR1 MGHDK and CDR2 SYGVNS come from the germline V gene. The CDR3 nucleotides read TGTGCCAGCATCGGAGGGGGACAGGGAGTCTCCGAAGCTTTCTTT. This gives the protein CASIGGGQGVSEAFF.

The CDR3 is CASSPGQGNIQYF. The CDR3 coding sequence is TGTGCCAGCAGCCCGGGACAGGGCAACATTCAGTACTTC. The chain recombines TRBV9 with TRBJ2-4; 9 bases are shared with TRBD1. Germline values: CDR1 SGDLS, CDR2 YYNGEE. Trimming at V came to 4 bases and at J to 7 bases, leaving 3 bases not matched to a gene. The CDR3 totals 13 residues.

The chain has TRBV2 and TRBJ1-2; D remains ambiguous. Per germline, CDR1 SNHLY and CDR2 FYNNEI. V was clipped by 8 bases and J by 3 bases, with 25 bases between them. The CDR3 is 17 amino acids. As DNA, the CDR3 is TGTGCCAGCCGCGAGACGCATCGGCCAAGCAACCACTATGGCTACACCTTC. Translation: CASRETHRPSNHYGYTF.

The J gene is TRBJ2-5, the V gene TRBV28; D is uncertain. Germline lookup yields CDR1 MDHEN and CDR2 SYDVKM. V lost 5 bases and J 2 bases, leaving 9 bases between the germline ends. The CDR3 is 13 residues long. In nucleotides, the CDR3 is TGTGCCAGCAGTCCCATGGAGCAAGAGACCCAGTACTTC. Encoded protein: CASSPMEQETQYF.

This clone was detected a few times. The chain couples TRBV7-9 to TRBJ1-1; 7 nucleotides line up with TRBD1. Losses at the gene ends were 4 bases for V and 7 bases for J; bases not matched to a gene: 9. Germline assignment: CDR1 SEHNR and CDR2 FQNEAQ (reference sequence). This CDR3 is built from 14 residues. The CDR3 loop reads CASSSATGTDEAFF. CDR3 sequence (DNA): TGTGCCAGCAGCTCAGCTACCGGGACAGATGAAGCTTTCTTT.

This rearrangement joins TRBV28 to TRBJ1-1; D is unresolved. The germline V gene encodes CDR1 MDHEN and CDR2 SYDVKM. There are 14 residues in the CDR3. V was clipped by 5 bases and J by 1 base, with 11 bases between them. This CDR3 reads CASSARASNTEAFF. CDR3 nucleotides: TGTGCCAGCAGTGCTCGGGCATCGAACACTGAAGCTTTCTTT. Full variable domain (outside the CDR3, taken from reference TRBV28 and TRBJ1-1): DVKVTQSSRYLVKRTGEKVFLECVQDMDHENMFWYRQDPGLGLRLIYFSYDVKMKEKGDIPEGYSVSREKKERFSLILESASTNQTSMYLCASSARASNTEAFFGQGTRLTVV.

The V and J genes are TRBV23-1 and TRBJ2-5; D remains unclear. TRBV23-1 is designated an ORF whose function remains uncertain. The CDR3 runs to 17 residues. Trimming removed 3 bases at V and 2 bases at J, with 19 bases between. The CDR3 DNA is TGCGCCAGCAGTCATTCCGCTCCCGACACGACTCAAGAGACCCAGTACTTC. It codes for CASSHSAPDTTQETQYF.

The CDR3 DNA reads as TGTGCCATCAGGTTGGACAGGCCAGGGGATACGCAGTATTTT. The encoded protein is CAIRLDRPGDTQYF. The chain has TRBV10-3 and TRBJ2-3, with 7 positions matching TRBD1. V dropped 6 bases and J dropped 6; count of bases not matched to a gene: 9. The CDR3 contains 14 residues. The germline gives CDR1 ENHRY, CDR2 SYGVKD.

This rearrangement joins TRBV6-5 to TRBJ1-1, with D unresolved. The V and J ends lost 2 bases and 2 bases respectively, with 6 bases between them. Per germline, CDR1 MNHEY and CDR2 SVGAGI. There are 13 residues in the CDR3. The CDR3 nucleotides are TGTGCCAGCAGTTACGGAATAAACACTGAAGCTTTCTTT. This gives the protein CASSYGINTEAFF.

V gene TRBV6-1 combines with J gene TRBJ1-5, with D unclear. V lost 2 bases and J 1 base, leaving 12 bases between the germline ends. There are 16 residues in the CDR3. Per germline, CDR1 MNHNS and CDR2 SASEGT. Here the CDR3 reads CASSEPRDLSNQPQHF. The CDR3 DNA follows: TGTGCCAGCAGTGAACCAAGGGATCTGAGCAATCAGCCCCAGCATTTT.

The chain links TRBV29-1 to TRBJ2-7, with 8 bases that match TRBD2. The CDR3 has 13 amino acids. Germline values: CDR1 SQVTM, CDR2 ANQGSEA. V gave up 6 bases and J gave up 0 bases; unmatched junction bases: 4. The CDR3 nucleotides are TGCAGCGTCTTTAGCGGGAACTCCTACGAGCAGTACTTC. This encodes CSVFSGNSYEQYF.

V usage is TRBV29-1 and J usage is TRBJ2-1; 12 nucleotides line up with TRBD2. Germline CDR1 reads SQVTM; CDR2 reads ANQGSEA. The ends lost 3 bases at V and 5 bases at J; junction bases unmatched: 5. This CDR3 comprises 15 residues. Here the CDR3 DNA reads TGCAGCGTTGAGTGGACTAGCGGGATGGACAATGAGCAGTTCTTC. The encoded protein is CSVEWTSGMDNEQFF.

The genes are TRBV4-1 and TRBJ2-2, with D hard to call. V dropped 7 bases and J dropped 3 bases, with 15 bases sitting between them. The CDR3 spans 15 residues. Germline V CDR1 and CDR2: MGHRA, YSYEKL. CDR3: CASTPGVVDTGELFF. The CDR3 DNA reads as TGCGCCAGCACACCTGGTGTCGTCGACACCGGGGAGCTGTTTTTT.

The CDR3 loop reads CASSSGTTSSYEQYF. The CDR3 DNA reads TGTGCCAGCAGCTCCGGGACTACAAGCTCCTACGAGCAGTACTTC. This chain uses TRBV7-6 with TRBJ2-7; 7 bases agree with TRBD2. Trimming at V came to 4 bases and at J to 0 bases, leaving 6 bases not matched to a gene. Germline assignment: CDR1 SGHVS and CDR2 FNYEAQ. This CDR3 has 15 amino acids.

The J gene is TRBJ1-1, the V gene TRBV28, with 7 bases that match TRBD1. The CDR3 sequence is 14 residues long. Germline-derived CDR1 and CDR2 are MDHEN and SYDVKM. Trimming removed 10 bases from V and 4 bases from J; junction bases left unmatched: 12. The CDR3 spells CATTGTAHGTEAFF. The CDR3 DNA reads TGTGCCACCACCGGGACAGCCCATGGCACTGAAGCTTTCTTT.